This TCR beta chain was identified during a study of cytomegalovirus exposure and HLA in healthy donors. About the study: The same platform was used for the 110 or so validation repertoires and the 600 to 850 first-cohort repertoires, a later analysis reported.

For this clone: Its target is unknown.

General study points: The classifier was said to identify cytomegalovirus status with high specificity and sensitivity. In vitro data verified a few CMV-associated chains as specific for CMV antigens. The study flagged about 150 TCR beta chains as cytomegalovirus-associated.

Sequencing was performed with immunoSEQ multiplex PCR; in TCRdb, only in-frame clones are kept and a portion is missing. The profile covers about 88,000 clones, with around 82% appearing a single time and roughly an eighth taken by the ten largest. The clonotype was recovered from a woman aged 18-29 years in good health and CMV-seropositive. Sequencing was done on a sample of PBMCs.

The CDR3 loop reads CASSPDGQYGYTF. For the CDR3, the DNA is TGCGCCAGCAGCCCCGACGGACAATATGGCTACACCTTC. The V call is TRBV5-1, the J call TRBJ1-2, with D perhaps matching TRBD1 (5 bases). The CDR3 has 13 residues. Trimming removed 4 bases at V and 5 bases at J, with 12 bases between. Per the germline V gene, CDR1 is SGHRS and CDR2 is YFSETQ.